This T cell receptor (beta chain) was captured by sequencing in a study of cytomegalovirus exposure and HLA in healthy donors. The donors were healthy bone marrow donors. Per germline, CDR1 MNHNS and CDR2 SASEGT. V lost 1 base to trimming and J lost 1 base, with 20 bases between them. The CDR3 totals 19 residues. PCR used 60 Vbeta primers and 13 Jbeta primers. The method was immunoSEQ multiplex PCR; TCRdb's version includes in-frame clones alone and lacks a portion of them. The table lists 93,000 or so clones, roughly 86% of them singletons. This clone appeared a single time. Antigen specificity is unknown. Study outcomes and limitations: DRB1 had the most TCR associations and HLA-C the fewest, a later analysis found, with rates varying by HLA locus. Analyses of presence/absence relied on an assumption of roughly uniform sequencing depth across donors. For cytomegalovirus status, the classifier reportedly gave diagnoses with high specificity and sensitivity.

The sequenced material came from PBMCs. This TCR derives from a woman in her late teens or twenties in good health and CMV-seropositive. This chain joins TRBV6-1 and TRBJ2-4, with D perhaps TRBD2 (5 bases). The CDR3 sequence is CASSEVSPFWETAKNIQYF. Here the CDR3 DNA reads TGTGCCAGCAGTGAAGTTTCTCCGTTTTGGGAGACGGCCAAAAACATTCAGTACTTC.